One sample yielded the 22 T cell receptor beta chains listed below, sequenced in a study of blood T cell repertoires in COVID-19. This table comes from immunoSEQ multiplex PCR, and its TCRdb copy is limited to in-frame clones, with some not included. There are under 85,000 clones in the sample; 70% to 90% occur only once, and approximately 7.3% lies in the top ten. The sequencing input was peripheral blood. Receptor source: a man between 65 and 80 years old with acute or convalescent COVID-19.

V gene TRBV7-8 combines with J gene TRBJ1-1, with D possibly being TRBD1 (5 bases). Trimming removed 2 bases from V and 5 bases from J, with 15 bases in between. The CDR3 has 15 residues. Germline V lookup: CDR1 SGHVS, CDR2 FQNEAQ. The CDR3 sequence: CASSLSPGEWTEAFF. In nucleotides, the CDR3 is TGTGCCAGCAGCTTAAGTCCGGGGGAGTGGACTGAAGCTTTCTTT.

The CDR3 DNA sequence: TGTGCCAGCAGTTACTCGGGACAGGGGATAGATACGCAGTATTTT. This gives the protein CASSYSGQGIDTQYF. The chain has TRBV6-6 and TRBJ2-3; 10 bases agree with TRBD1. This CDR3 spans 15 amino acids. The ends lost 0 bases at V and 5 bases at J; junction bases unmatched: 2. CDR1 is MNHNY, CDR2 SVGAGI, per germline (reference sequence).

The gene calls are TRBV19 and TRBJ2-7; possible D gene TRBD2, 7 bases. Trimming pared 3 bases from V and 9 bases from J, leaving 18 bases between. Germline V gives CDR1 LNHDA, CDR2 SQIVND (reference sequence). This CDR3 contains 14 residues. CDR3 sequence (DNA): TGTGCCAGTAGTATCCGGGGGGCCGGGCGGGGGCAGTACTTC. Translated, it gives CASSIRGAGRGQYF.

The chain carries TRBV2 and TRBJ1-4, with TRBD1 identical over 7 bases. With 6 bases clipped from V and 4 bases from J, the junction kept 8 bases outside the gene matches. The CDR3 contains 15 residues. CDR1 is SNHLY, CDR2 FYNNEI, per germline. CDR3: CASRIRQGGNEKLFF. CDR3 sequence (DNA): TGTGCCAGCAGAATTAGACAGGGAGGTAATGAAAAACTGTTTTTT.

The chain uses TRBV5-8 and TRBJ1-5, with TRBD1 identical over 7 bases. Germline lookup yields CDR1 SGHTS and CDR2 YDEGEE. CDR3 length: 17 residues. V shed 3 bases and J 10 bases; nucleotides not matched to a gene: 19. CDR3 sequence: CASSWGERQGGRGPQHF. As DNA, the CDR3 is TGTGCCAGCAGCTGGGGGGAGCGACAGGGAGGCCGAGGTCCCCAGCATTTT.

V is TRBV30 and J is TRBJ2-2; 14 bases align to TRBD2. CDR3 length equals 17 residues. J was trimmed by 4 bases and V by 3 bases; bases with no gene match: 7. The germline V gene encodes CDR1 GTSNPN and CDR2 SVGIG (reference sequence). The DNA for the CDR3 is TGTGCCTGGAGCACCGGGACTAGCGGGGGATTCACCGGGGAGCTGTTTTTT. Protein: CAWSTGTSGGFTGELFF.

In DNA form, the CDR3 reads TGTGCCACCACGCGTCCGGGACTAGGAGGGTTTGGGCAGTACTTC. Residues: CATTRPGLGGFGQYF. The chain combines TRBV24-1 with TRBJ2-7; 8 bases are shared with TRBD2. Unmatched junction bases numbered 17, after V lost 8 bases and J lost 9 bases. The CDR3 sequence is 15 residues long. Per the germline V gene, CDR1 is KGHDR and CDR2 is SFDVKD.

V gene TRBV18 combines with J gene TRBJ1-1; D unclear. Germline V CDR1 and CDR2: KGHSH, LQKENI. V lost 0 bases and J 2 bases, leaving 13 bases between the germline ends. The CDR3 has 16 residues. The CDR3 reads CASSPPTGSRNTEAFF. The CDR3 nucleotides read TGTGCCAGCTCACCACCGACGGGGAGTCGCAACACTGAAGCTTTCTTT.

The rearrangement uses TRBV2 and TRBJ1-5; possibly TRBD1 for D (6 bases). Trimming left V 8 bases short and J 5 bases short, with 13 bases between. CDR1 and CDR2 (germline): SNHLY, FYNNEI. The CDR3 extends over 13 amino acids. This CDR3 reads CASGDIGDQPQHF. Here the CDR3 DNA reads TGTGCCAGCGGGGACATAGGGGATCAGCCCCAGCATTTT.

This clone was found a few times. CDR3 region: CASSLAEYEQYF. CDR3 sequence (DNA): TGTGCCAGCAGTTTAGCCGAGTACGAGCAGTACTTC. This rearrangement joins TRBV12-3 or TRBV12-4 to TRBJ2-7; D remains unclear. The V gene lost 0 bases and the J gene lost 4 bases, with 4 bases spanning the gap. There are 12 residues in the CDR3.

V and J are TRBV3-1 (or the pseudogene TRBV3-2) and TRBJ2-7; a weak D match, TRBD1 (5 bases). The CDR3 runs to 16 residues. Germline CDR1 LGHDT, CDR2 YNNKEL (reference sequence). Trimming removed 1 base from V and 3 bases from J, with 16 bases in between. The CDR3 here is CASSQGLDGACYEQYF. The CDR3 bases are TGTGCCAGCAGCCAAGGATTAGATGGGGCTTGCTACGAGCAGTACTTC.

The chain links TRBV21-1 to TRBJ1-2. TRBV21-1 is flagged as a pseudogene. This CDR3 is built from 14 residues. DNA for the CDR3: TGTGCCAGCAGCCCCGGGGGGGCCGACTATGGCTACACCTTC. Protein sequence: CASSPGGADYGYTF.

CDR3 sequence: CASSLAGLAYEQYF. CDR3 coding DNA: TGTGCCAGCAGCTTAGCGGGACTAGCCTACGAGCAGTACTTC. V is TRBV5-8 and J is TRBJ2-7; the match to TRBD2 covers 8 bases. CDR1 and CDR2 from the germline V gene are SGHTS and YDEGEE. The J segment lost 2 bases and the V segment lost 2 bases, leaving 3 bases of the junction unmatched. The CDR3 length is 14 residues.

The chain employs TRBV10-3 and TRBJ2-2, with TRBD2 as a possible D gene (6 bases). CDR1 ENHRY and CDR2 SYGVKD come from the germline V gene. Deletions cut 3 bases from V and 2 bases from J, with 13 bases between. This CDR3 region has 16 residues. As DNA, the CDR3 is TGTGCCATCAGTGATCTTGCGGGGTATAACACCGGGGAGCTGTTTTTT. Amino acid sequence: CAISDLAGYNTGELFF.

This clone appeared a few times. The chain combines TRBV28 with TRBJ1-4; weak D call: TRBD1 (6 bases). V lost 4 bases to trimming and J lost 8 bases, with 14 bases between them. This CDR3 comprises 14 residues. CDR1 is MDHEN and CDR2 is SYDVKM in the germline V gene. For the CDR3, the DNA is TGTGCCAGCAGTTCCCAACCGGGACAAGAAAAACTGTTTTTT. Protein product: CASSSQPGQEKLFF. Filled out from reference TRBV28 and TRBJ1-4, the complete variable domain reads DVKVTQSSRYLVKRTGEKVFLECVQDMDHENMFWYRQDPGLGLRLIYFSYDVKMKEKGDIPEGYSVSREKKERFSLILESASTNQTSMYLCASSSQPGQEKLFFGSGTQLSVL.

The chain has TRBV25-1 and TRBJ1-1, with TRBD1 matching 10 bases. V shed 5 bases, J shed 3 bases, and the junction held 12 bases outside the gene matches. Germline loops: CDR1 MGHDK, CDR2 SYGVNS. The CDR3 sequence is 17 residues long. Written as DNA, the CDR3 is TGTGCCAGCAGTCTCCCCGACAGGGGGCAAAGGGACACTGAAGCTTTCTTT. Its translation: CASSLPDRGQRDTEAFF.

This clone appeared once. V and J are TRBV2 and TRBJ2-1; TRBD1 might be the D (6 bases). The length of the CDR3 is 12 residues. Germline-derived CDR1 and CDR2 are SNHLY and FYNNEI. The V gene lost 5 bases and the J gene lost 9 bases, with 11 bases spanning the gap. As DNA, the CDR3 is TGTGCCAGCAGTCCTACAGGGATTGAGCAGTTCTTC. Protein product: CASSPTGIEQFF.

This clone was observed once. This chain links TRBV5-1 with TRBJ2-7; 10 nucleotides align to TRBD1. Germline trimming cut 0 bases from V and 6 bases from J; bases unmatched to any gene: 6. Germline V lookup: CDR1 SGHRS, CDR2 YFSETQ. CDR3 length: 15 amino acids. The CDR3 coding sequence is TGCGCCAGCAGCTTGGCCCCGACAGGGGGCGCCGAGCAGTACTTC. It specifies CASSLAPTGGAEQYF.

The genes are TRBV5-5 and TRBJ2-1, with D possibly TRBD1 on 5 matching bases. Trimming stripped 4 bases from V and 9 bases from J, with 20 bases between. The CDR3 contains 15 residues. Germline lookup yields CDR1 SGHKS and CDR2 YYEKEE (reference sequence). The CDR3 is CASSDVRQTPGEQFF. The CDR3, as DNA: TGTGCCAGCAGCGACGTGCGACAGACCCCGGGTGAGCAGTTCTTC.

The rearrangement uses TRBV12-5 and TRBJ2-2; D is uncertain. CDR1 is LGHNT and CDR2 is FRNRAP in the germline V gene. The CDR3 contains 15 residues. The germline V and J ends were trimmed by 6 bases and 2 bases, with 13 bases remaining between them. The CDR3 sequence is CASGRSAGNTGELFF. The CDR3 bases are TGTGCTAGTGGCCGGTCGGCAGGCAACACCGGGGAGCTGTTTTTT.

The V call is TRBV7-2, the J call TRBJ2-5, with D uncertain. The CDR3 spans 11 residues. Deletions cut 5 bases from V and 5 bases from J, with 6 bases between. Per the germline V gene, CDR1 is SGHTA and CDR2 is FQGNSA. The CDR3 reads CASSPRETQYF. CDR3 sequence (DNA): TGTGCCAGCAGCCCGCGGGAGACCCAGTACTTC.

V is TRBV28 and J is TRBJ1-2; D might be TRBD1 (6 bases). Trimming removed 8 bases at V and 2 bases at J, with 9 bases between. The CDR3 has 12 residues. Germline CDR1 and CDR2: MDHEN and SYDVKM. The CDR3 DNA reads TGTGCCAGCGTGGACAGCAACTATGGCTACACCTTC. Translating it yields CASVDSNYGYTF.